These 31 T cell receptor beta chains share one sample of origin, sequenced in a study of CD8 T cells in ankylosing spondylitis. Findings and limits, study-wide: Apparently characteristic of ankylosing spondylitis blood was a TCR beta motif (eight highly homologous variants).

TCRdb re-analysed the 5' RACE reads in MiXCR, keeping a single row per CDR3 protein. Of about 510,000 distinct CDR3 sequences listed, roughly 5.3% were seen once; the top ten hold around 3.5%. For these TCRs, the target antigens are not known. Sequenced sample: blood, either unsorted or a sorted T cell fraction (not recorded which). These receptors came from a male donor with ankylosing spondylitis.

This clonotype was observed many times. The CDR3 DNA reads as TGTGCCAGCAGGTATGCTGGGGGCTCTGAAGCTTTCTTT. The encoded protein is CASRYAGGSEAFF. V is TRBV27 and J is TRBJ1-1; D might be TRBD1 (6 bases). Germline V CDR1 and CDR2: MNHEY, SMNVEV (reference sequence). This CDR3 comprises 13 residues. The V end was cut by 6 bases, the J end by 6 bases, with 14 bases between.

This clonotype was recorded at least ten times. V usage is TRBV11-3 and J usage is TRBJ2-7, with 8 bases lining up with TRBD2. Germline V lookup: CDR1 SGHNT, CDR2 YENEEA. The CDR3 spans 14 residues. Trimming took 5 bases from V and 4 from J; bases not matched to a gene: 7. CDR3 in amino acids: CASSISGNAYEQYF. The CDR3 nucleotides read TGTGCCAGCAGCATTAGCGGGAACGCTTACGAGCAGTACTTC.

Many counts were recorded for this clonotype. V usage is TRBV20-1 and J usage is TRBJ1-5; TRBD1 agrees at 7 bases. V dropped 6 bases and J dropped 2; count of bases not matched to a gene: 7. Germline assignment: CDR1 DFQATT and CDR2 SNEGSKA (reference sequence). This CDR3 has 14 amino acids. The CDR3 loop is CSATGTEGNQPQHF. The CDR3 DNA follows: TGCAGTGCGACCGGGACAGAAGGCAATCAGCCCCAGCATTTT.

This rearrangement joins TRBV5-5 to TRBJ2-1; D not resolved. This CDR3 contains 14 residues. The V and J ends lost 6 bases and 3 bases respectively, with 13 bases between them. The germline V gene encodes CDR1 SGHKS and CDR2 YYEKEE (reference sequence). The CDR3 loop is CASTPGIFYNEQFF. The CDR3 DNA follows: TGTGCCAGCACCCCTGGAATCTTCTACAATGAGCAGTTCTTC.

This clonotype was recorded at least ten times. The chain recombines TRBV7-2 with TRBJ1-1; a weak D match, TRBD1 (6 bases). Germline V gene lookup returns CDR1 SGHTA and CDR2 FQGNSA. The V end lost 1 base, the J end lost 5 bases, and 11 bases lay between the germline ends. CDR3 size: 14 residues. Here the CDR3 DNA reads TGTGCCAGCAGCTTAGTACAAACAGGGACTGAAGCTTTCTTT. As protein: CASSLVQTGTEAFF.

The chain joins TRBV7-2 to TRBJ2-2; D perhaps matches TRBD2 (6 bases). The CDR3 loop spans 20 amino acids. With 0 bases removed from V and 2 bases from J, the gap between germline ends came to 22 bases. Germline CDR1 is SGHTA and CDR2 is FQGNSA. For the CDR3, the DNA is TGTGCCAGCAGCTTAGCAGCGCGGGACGCACCCAAAACTAACACCGGGGAGCTGTTTTTT. It encodes CASSLAARDAPKTNTGELFF.

This clonotype was counted many times. The rearrangement links TRBV6-2 or TRBV6-3 to TRBJ2-5, with 9 bases matching TRBD2. In germline, CDR1 is MNHEY, CDR2 SVGEGT. CDR3 size: 15 residues. With 6 bases clipped from V and 1 base from J, the junction kept 6 bases outside the gene matches. CDR3 in amino acids: CASSSGLAPQETQYF. In DNA form, the CDR3 reads TGTGCCAGCAGCTCAGGACTAGCGCCCCAAGAGACCCAGTACTTC.

This clonotype has at least ten counts. The chain combines TRBV27 with TRBJ1-2, with 8 bases lining up with TRBD1. The CDR3 is made up of 14 amino acids. Trimming took 8 bases from V and 7 from J; bases not matched to a gene: 12. Germline-derived CDR1 and CDR2 are MNHEY and SMNVEV (reference sequence). This chain's CDR3 is CASRQPGQAPGYTF. Here the CDR3 DNA reads TGTGCCAGCCGACAACCGGGACAGGCCCCTGGCTACACCTTC.

This clonotype was counted at least ten times. V is TRBV7-2 and J is TRBJ2-4; 7 bases line up with TRBD2. V lost 3 bases to trimming and J lost 8 bases; unmatched junction nucleotides: 19. The CDR3 has 18 residues. Germline V gene data show CDR1 as SGHTA and CDR2 as FQGNSA. Here the CDR3 reads CASSLRGTGTKLADIQYF. The CDR3 bases are TGTGCCAGCAGCTTGCGAGGGACGGGGACTAAGCTCGCAGACATTCAGTACTTC.

This clonotype was seen at least ten times. The rearrangement links TRBV4-2 to TRBJ2-6; D may correspond to TRBD1 or TRBD2 (5 bases each). Trimming took off 4 bases at V and 0 bases at J, with 10 bases between the two ends. The CDR3 has 16 amino acids. Germline loops: CDR1 LGHNA, CDR2 YNFKEQ. The CDR3 spells CASSLLGGSGANVLTF. The CDR3 DNA reads as TGTGCCAGCAGCCTACTTGGGGGCTCTGGGGCCAACGTCCTGACTTTC.

This clonotype was detected many times. The V call is TRBV5-1, the J call TRBJ2-4; D ambiguous. V lost 4 bases, J lost 0 bases, and 11 bases lay in between. The CDR3 is 15 residues long. Per the germline V gene, CDR1 is SGHRS and CDR2 is YFSETQ. CDR3 protein: CASSVAPVAKNIQYF. The CDR3 nucleotides are TGCGCCAGCAGCGTGGCGCCAGTAGCCAAAAACATTCAGTACTTC. Looking up the rest from reference TRBV5-1 and TRBJ2-4 gives the full variable domain: KAGVTQTPRYLIKTRGQQVTLSCSPISGHRSVSWYQQTPGQGLQFLFEYFSETQRNKGNFPGRFSGRQFSNSRSEMNVSTLELGDSALYLCASSVAPVAKNIQYFGAGTRLSVL.

This clonotype has at least ten counts. The V gene is TRBV27, the J gene TRBJ2-7, with D perhaps matching TRBD1 (5 bases). CDR1 is MNHEY and CDR2 is SMNVEV in the germline V gene (reference sequence). V was clipped by 3 bases and J by 3 bases, with 12 bases between them. There are 14 residues in the CDR3. The CDR3 nucleotides are TGTGCCAGCAGTTTGGGTGGCAGGGACTACGAGCAGTACTTC. Translation: CASSLGGRDYEQYF.

In this sample, this clonotype turned up a few times. This CDR3 is CASSQPDRDNSPLHF. In DNA form, the CDR3 reads TGCGCCAGCAGCCAGCCCGACAGGGATAATTCACCCCTCCACTTT. The rearrangement links TRBV4-1 to TRBJ1-6; 7 bases map to TRBD1. CDR3 size: 15 residues. V lost 3 bases to trimming and J lost 5 bases; unmatched junction nucleotides: 4. Per the germline V gene, CDR1 is MGHRA and CDR2 is YSYEKL.

The genes are TRBV7-8 and TRBJ2-1; D remains unclear. Germline CDR1 reads SGHVS; CDR2 reads FQNEAQ. The germline V and J ends were trimmed by 5 bases and 2 bases, with 13 bases remaining between them. The CDR3 runs 15 residues. The CDR3 DNA reads TGTGCCAGCAGCCCCTCTAGGCTCCCCTACAATGAGCAGTTCTTC. Amino acids: CASSPSRLPYNEQFF. The complete variable domain, with remaining parts taken from reference TRBV7-8 and TRBJ2-1, reads GAGVSQSPRYKVAKRGQDVALRCDPISGHVSLFWYQQALGQGPEFLTYFQNEAQLDKSGLPSDRFFAERPEGSVSTLKIQRTQQEDSAVYLCASSPSRLPYNEQFFGPGTRLTVL.

In its sample, this clonotype was seen a few times. The chain links TRBV19 to TRBJ2-7; TRBD1 matches at 9 bases. From germline, CDR1 is LNHDA and CDR2 SQIVND (reference sequence). V shed 6 bases and J 2 bases; nucleotides not matched to a gene: 8. The CDR3 is 15 amino acids. The CDR3 protein is CASSETGTGTYEQYF. The CDR3 nucleotides are TGTGCCAGTAGCGAGACCGGGACAGGGACCTACGAGCAGTACTTC.

The table lists this clonotype with many counts. The chain uses TRBV7-9 and TRBJ1-1, with no clear D. CDR1 and CDR2 (germline): SEHNR, FQNEAQ (reference sequence). V lost 4 bases and J 5 bases, leaving 11 bases between the germline ends. The length of the CDR3 is 13 residues. The CDR3 loop is CASSSYDETEAFF. The DNA for the CDR3 is TGTGCCAGCAGCTCCTACGACGAAACTGAAGCTTTCTTT.

This clonotype has ten or more counts. The chain uses TRBV29-1 and TRBJ2-5, with D unclear. The V end lost 7 bases, the J end lost 3 bases, and 6 bases lay between the germline ends. This CDR3 has 10 amino acids. The germline V gene has CDR1 SQVTM and CDR2 ANQGSEA. CDR3 nucleotide sequence: TGCAGCGGAATAAAAGAGACCCAGTACTTC. This translates into CSGIKETQYF.

This clonotype was found many times. The chain links TRBV7-9 to TRBJ2-3; D remains ambiguous. Germline lookup yields CDR1 SEHNR and CDR2 FQNEAQ (reference sequence). V was pared by 8 bases and J by 6 bases, with 18 bases between. The CDR3 is 14 amino acids. The CDR3 spells CASAAVYLVDTQYF. The DNA of the CDR3 is TGTGCCAGCGCGGCAGTTTACCTCGTGGATACGCAGTATTTT.

This clonotype appeared many times. The V and J genes are TRBV5-1 and TRBJ2-1; D possibly corresponds to TRBD2 (6 bases). Deletions cut 1 base from V and 8 bases from J, with 10 bases between. Germline CDR1 is SGHRS and CDR2 is YFSETQ. The CDR3 loop spans 13 amino acids. Here the CDR3 DNA reads TGCGCCAGCAGCTTGATGGGGGAGGATGAGCAGTTCTTC. Its translation is CASSLMGEDEQFF.

This clonotype appeared many times. The rearrangement uses TRBV7-9 and TRBJ1-2, with 10 bases fitting TRBD1. Germline lookup yields CDR1 SEHNR and CDR2 FQNEAQ (reference sequence). This CDR3 region has 16 residues. The junction had 13 bases not matched to a gene; V was cut back by 5 bases and J by 7 bases. This chain's CDR3 is CASSPLGQGDVFGYTF. CDR3 nucleotide sequence: TGTGCCAGCAGCCCCCTCGGACAGGGGGATGTGTTTGGCTACACCTTC.

The CDR3 bases are TGTGCCAGCAGCTTAAGAGCCAGGGGGGCGTACGAGCAGTACTTC. Translated, it gives CASSLRARGAYEQYF. The rearrangement links TRBV11-1 to TRBJ2-7; D is possibly TRBD1 (7 bases). The germline V gene encodes CDR1 SGHAT and CDR2 FQDESV (reference sequence). CDR3 length: 15 residues. Trimming took off 2 bases at V and 4 bases at J, with 15 bases between the two ends.

This clonotype showed up many times. This sequence joins TRBV20-1 and TRBJ1-1; the D is unclear. The CDR3 sequence is 13 residues long. Germline V gene sequence: CDR1 DFQATT, CDR2 SNEGSKA (reference sequence). V shed 3 bases and J shed 1 base, with 9 bases lying between them. The CDR3 sequence is CSARNGGNTEAFF. CDR3 bases: TGCAGTGCTAGGAATGGCGGGAACACTGAAGCTTTCTTT.

The chain combines TRBV20-1 with TRBJ2-7; D is unresolved. Germline CDR1 reads DFQATT; CDR2 reads SNEGSKA (reference sequence). The CDR3 runs to 18 residues. V was cut by 0 bases and J by 4 bases, with 25 bases left in between. The CDR3 sequence: CSARDHVVSTQNIYEQYF. The CDR3 nucleotides are TGCAGTGCTAGAGATCACGTGGTCTCCACGCAAAATATTTACGAGCAGTACTTC.

This clonotype has just a few counts. This chain links TRBV28 with TRBJ2-1, with D possibly TRBD1 on 6 matching bases. The CDR3 contains 14 residues. The germline V gene encodes CDR1 MDHEN and CDR2 SYDVKM. V shed 0 bases and J shed 10 bases, with 13 bases lying between them. The CDR3 is CASSLWGTDREQFF. CDR3 DNA: TGTGCCAGCAGTTTATGGGGAACAGACAGGGAGCAGTTCTTC.

This clonotype was picked up many times. The chain recombines TRBV4-3 with TRBJ2-3, with a weak D call TRBD2 (6 bases). Trimming stripped 0 bases from V and 3 bases from J, with 10 bases between. Germline lookup yields CDR1 LGHNA and CDR2 YSLEER. The CDR3 covers 15 residues. The CDR3 coding sequence is TGCGCCAGCAGCCAAGACCTAGCGAGAACAGATACGCAGTATTTT. Translated, it gives CASSQDLARTDTQYF.

This clonotype came up many times. The junction departs from the called germline gene at one end, perhaps through a read error. The J gene is TRBJ2-1, the V gene TRBV5-1, with TRBD2 identical over 13 bases. This CDR3 comprises 14 residues. Per the germline V gene, CDR1 is SGHRS and CDR2 is YFSETQ. DNA of the CDR3: TGCGCCAGCAGCCAGGGGACTAGCGGGACGGAGCACGCCTTC. This sequence encodes CASSQGTSGTEHAF.

The chain uses TRBV6-5 and TRBJ2-1; the D gene is possibly TRBD2 (6 bases). Trimming left V 2 bases short and J 5 bases short, with 13 bases between. This CDR3 spans 15 amino acids. Germline V gives CDR1 MNHEY, CDR2 SVGAGI. CDR3 region: CASSYRGEPDNEQFF. CDR3 DNA sequence: TGTGCCAGCAGTTACCGCGGGGAGCCCGACAATGAGCAGTTCTTC.

This clonotype was seen ten or more times. The chain carries TRBV29-1 and TRBJ2-6, with 9 positions matching TRBD1. CDR1 and CDR2 (germline): SQVTM, ANQGSEA. Losses at the gene ends were 5 bases for V and 1 base for J; bases not matched to a gene: 6. This CDR3 has 16 amino acids. This chain's CDR3 is CSVTGGTFSGANVLTF. Here the CDR3 DNA reads TGCAGCGTTACAGGGGGCACATTTTCTGGGGCCAACGTCCTGACTTTC.

This clonotype was counted at least ten times. The chain links TRBV5-1 to TRBJ2-3; D possibly corresponds to TRBD1 (6 bases). Germline-derived CDR1 and CDR2 are SGHRS and YFSETQ. V was shortened by 4 bases and J by 4 bases, with 19 bases between the two germline ends. This CDR3 is built from 16 residues. CDR3 region: CASSVGQQTVADTQYF. DNA of the CDR3: TGCGCCAGCAGCGTAGGACAGCAGACCGTCGCAGATACGCAGTATTTT.

This clonotype has ten or more counts. The chain joins TRBV7-2 to TRBJ1-1; D uncertain. The CDR3 loop spans 13 amino acids. V shed 5 bases and J shed 4 bases, with 11 bases lying between them. Germline values: CDR1 SGHTA, CDR2 FQGNSA. For the CDR3, the DNA is TGTGCCAGCAGCGCCCGTGGGGTCACTGAAGCTTTCTTT. Translated, it gives CASSARGVTEAFF.

Ten or more counts support this clonotype. The chain joins TRBV25-1 to TRBJ1-1; no firm D call. Trimming removed 6 bases at V and 3 bases at J, with 14 bases between. CDR3 size: 14 residues. Germline assignment: CDR1 MGHDK and CDR2 SYGVNS. Here the CDR3 reads CASRRSISHTEAFF. The CDR3 nucleotides are TGTGCCAGCAGGAGGTCGATTTCGCACACTGAAGCTTTCTTT.